The clone carrying this TCR beta chain was recorded a few times. Its specificity is unknown. Using its own MiXCR run on the 5' RACE reads, TCRdb lists one record per CDR3 protein. The table shows under 600,000 distinct CDR3 sequences, with 20% to 25% occurring only once. This sample is drawn from a study of T-cell memory formation after mild COVID-19. Study results and caveats: Clones that got smaller from day 15 to 85 had even CD4/CD8, while clones growing later tipped toward CD4+.

V was pared by 0 bases and J by 1 base, with 10 bases of the junction left unmatched. The CDR3 runs 19 residues. Germline CDR1 is SGHTA and CDR2 is FQGNSA. The sequenced sample consisted of PBMCs or a T cell subset sorted from them (not recorded which). The chain uses TRBV7-2 and TRBJ2-3, with 10 bases aligning to TRBD2. The sequence derives from an adult woman who had mild COVID-19 (a few samples of this study predate the infection). Cell type and time point are not known. In nucleotides, the CDR3 is TGTGCCAGCAGCTTAGCGTCGAGCGGGAGGGTCTCTGGCACAGATACGCAGTATTTT. Translated: CASSLASSGRVSGTDTQYF.